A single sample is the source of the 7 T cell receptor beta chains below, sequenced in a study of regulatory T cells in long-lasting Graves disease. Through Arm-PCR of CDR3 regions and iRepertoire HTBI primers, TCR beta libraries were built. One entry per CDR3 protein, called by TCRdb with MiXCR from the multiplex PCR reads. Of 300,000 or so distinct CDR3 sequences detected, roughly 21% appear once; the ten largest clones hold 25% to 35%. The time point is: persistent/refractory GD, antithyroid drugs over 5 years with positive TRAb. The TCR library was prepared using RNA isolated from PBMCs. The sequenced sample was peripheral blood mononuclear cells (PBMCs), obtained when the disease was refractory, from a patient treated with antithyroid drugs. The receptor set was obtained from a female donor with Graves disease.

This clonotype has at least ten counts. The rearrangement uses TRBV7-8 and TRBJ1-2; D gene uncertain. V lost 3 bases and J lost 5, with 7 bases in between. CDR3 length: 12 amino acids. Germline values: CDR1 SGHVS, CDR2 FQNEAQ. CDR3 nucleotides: TGTGCCAGCAGCTTCGGAGATTATGGCTACACCTTC. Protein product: CASSFGDYGYTF.

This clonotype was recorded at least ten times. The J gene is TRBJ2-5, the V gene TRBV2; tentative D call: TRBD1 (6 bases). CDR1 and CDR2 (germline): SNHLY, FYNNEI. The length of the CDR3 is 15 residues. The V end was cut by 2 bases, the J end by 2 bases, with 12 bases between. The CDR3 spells CASSENFDRQETQYF. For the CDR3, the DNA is TGTGCCAGCAGTGAAAATTTTGACAGGCAAGAGACCCAGTACTTC.

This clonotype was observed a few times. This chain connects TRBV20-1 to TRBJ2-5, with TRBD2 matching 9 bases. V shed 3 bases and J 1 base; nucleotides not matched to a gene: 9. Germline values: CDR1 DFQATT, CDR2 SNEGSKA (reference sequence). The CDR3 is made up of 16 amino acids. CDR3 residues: CSASSLAGWVQETQYF. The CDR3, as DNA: TGCAGTGCTAGTAGTCTAGCGGGGTGGGTCCAAGAGACCCAGTACTTC.

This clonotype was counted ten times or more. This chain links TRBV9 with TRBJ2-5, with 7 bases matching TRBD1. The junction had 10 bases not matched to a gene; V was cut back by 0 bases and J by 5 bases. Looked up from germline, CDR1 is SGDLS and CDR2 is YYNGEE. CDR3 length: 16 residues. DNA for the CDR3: TGTGCCAGCAGCGTAGGAGGGGGCGCATCTGGCGAGACCCAGTACTTC. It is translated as CASSVGGGASGETQYF.

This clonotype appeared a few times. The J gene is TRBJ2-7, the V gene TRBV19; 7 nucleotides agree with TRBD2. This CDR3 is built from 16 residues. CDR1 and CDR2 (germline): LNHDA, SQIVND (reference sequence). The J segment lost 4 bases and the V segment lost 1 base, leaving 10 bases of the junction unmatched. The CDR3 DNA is TGTGCCAGTAGTATAGCGGCGCGGGGAGGGACTTACGAGCAGTACTTC. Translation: CASSIAARGGTYEQYF.

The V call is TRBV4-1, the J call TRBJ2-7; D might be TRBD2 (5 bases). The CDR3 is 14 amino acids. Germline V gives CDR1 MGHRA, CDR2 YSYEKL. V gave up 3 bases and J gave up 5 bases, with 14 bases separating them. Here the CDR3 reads CASSQGDGRDEQYF. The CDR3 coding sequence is TGCGCCAGCAGCCAGGGAGACGGCCGGGACGAGCAGTACTTC.

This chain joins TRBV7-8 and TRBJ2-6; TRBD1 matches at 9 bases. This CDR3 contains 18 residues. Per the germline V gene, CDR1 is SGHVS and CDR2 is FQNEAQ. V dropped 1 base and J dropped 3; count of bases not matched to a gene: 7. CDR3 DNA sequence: TGTGCCAGCAGCTTAGATTACAGGGGGCTAGGTGGGGCCAACGTCCTGACTTTC. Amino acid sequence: CASSLDYRGLGGANVLTF.